This record looks at one T cell receptor beta chain sequence and its context. Its antigen remains unknown. These data are taken from a study of T cell responses to AZD1222 COVID-19 vaccine. Produced via immunoSEQ multiplex PCR; TCRdb's table is partial and in-frame only. Of about 97,000 clones listed, roughly nine tenths were seen once; the top ten hold around 5%. Study findings and constraints: Of spike-specific TCRs, nearly half reportedly target regions left unmutated in variants. It was only after the peak T cell response that any repertoires were sampled.

The source of this sequence is an adult in good health. The sequences come from peripheral blood, collected on day 0 of AZD1222 vaccination.

CDR3 sequence (DNA): TGTGCCAGCAGCTTGGTTGGACAGGGCGATTCACCCCTCCACTTT. It yields the protein CASSLVGQGDSPLHF. The rearrangement uses TRBV7-2 and TRBJ1-6; 8 bases agree with TRBD1. CDR1 and CDR2 (germline): SGHTA, FQGNSA. Germline trimming cut 3 bases from V and 8 bases from J; bases unmatched to any gene: 6. This CDR3 has 15 residues. The entire variable domain, with the rest obtained from reference TRBV7-2 and TRBJ1-6, is as follows: GAGVSQSPSNKVTEKGKDVELRCDPISGHTALYWYRQSLGQGLEFLIYFQGNSAPDKSGLPSDRFSAERTGGSVSTLTIQRTQQEDSAVYLCASSLVGQGDSPLHFGNGTRLTVT.